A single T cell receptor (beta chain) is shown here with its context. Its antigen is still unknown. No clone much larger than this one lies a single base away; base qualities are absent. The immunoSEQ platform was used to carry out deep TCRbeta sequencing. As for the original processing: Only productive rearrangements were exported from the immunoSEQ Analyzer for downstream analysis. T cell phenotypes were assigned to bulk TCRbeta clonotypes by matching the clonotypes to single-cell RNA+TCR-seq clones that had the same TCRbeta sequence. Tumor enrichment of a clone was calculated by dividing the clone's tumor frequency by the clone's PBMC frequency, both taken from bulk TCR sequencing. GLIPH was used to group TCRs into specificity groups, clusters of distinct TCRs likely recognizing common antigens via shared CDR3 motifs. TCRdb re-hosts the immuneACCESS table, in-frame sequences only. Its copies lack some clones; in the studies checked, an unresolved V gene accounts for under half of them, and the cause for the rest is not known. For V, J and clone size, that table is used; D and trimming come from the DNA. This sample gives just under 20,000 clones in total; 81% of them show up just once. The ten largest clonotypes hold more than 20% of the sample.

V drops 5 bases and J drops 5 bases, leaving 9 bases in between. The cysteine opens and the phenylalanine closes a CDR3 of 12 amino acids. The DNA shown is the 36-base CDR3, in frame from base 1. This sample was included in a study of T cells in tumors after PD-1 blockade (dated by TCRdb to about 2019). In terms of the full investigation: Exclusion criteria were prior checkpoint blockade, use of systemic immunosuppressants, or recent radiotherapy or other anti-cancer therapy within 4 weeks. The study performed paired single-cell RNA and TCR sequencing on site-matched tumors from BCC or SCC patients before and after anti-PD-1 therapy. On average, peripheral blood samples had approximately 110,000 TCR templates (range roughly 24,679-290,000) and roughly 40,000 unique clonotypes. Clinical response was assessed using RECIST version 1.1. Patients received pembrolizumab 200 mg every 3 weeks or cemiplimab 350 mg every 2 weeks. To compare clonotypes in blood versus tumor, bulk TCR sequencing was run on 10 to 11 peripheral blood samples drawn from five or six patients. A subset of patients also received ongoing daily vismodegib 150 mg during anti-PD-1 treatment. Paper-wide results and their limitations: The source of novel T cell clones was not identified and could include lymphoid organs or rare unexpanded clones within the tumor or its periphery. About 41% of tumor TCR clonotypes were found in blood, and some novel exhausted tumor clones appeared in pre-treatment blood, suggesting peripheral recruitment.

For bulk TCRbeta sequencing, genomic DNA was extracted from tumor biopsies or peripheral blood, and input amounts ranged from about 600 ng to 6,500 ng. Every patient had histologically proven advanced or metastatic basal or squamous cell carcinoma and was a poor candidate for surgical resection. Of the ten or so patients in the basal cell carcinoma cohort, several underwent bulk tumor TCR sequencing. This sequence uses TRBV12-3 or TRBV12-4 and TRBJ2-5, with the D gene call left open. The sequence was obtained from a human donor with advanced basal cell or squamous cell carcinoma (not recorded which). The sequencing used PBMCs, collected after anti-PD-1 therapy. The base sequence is TGTGCCAGCAGTGGATACGGTGAGACCCAGTACTTC. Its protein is CASSGYGETQYF.